This T cell receptor beta chain was sequenced during a study of vaccination effects on CD4 cells after COVID-19 (dated by TCRdb to the early 2020s). Context from the whole study: Two doses of either the BNT162b2 or the mRNA-1273 mRNA SARS-CoV-2 vaccine were administered to participants. Pre-vaccine samples were drawn from two convalescent patients 16 days and one week before the first dose, at 142 and 148 days after COVID-19 diagnosis. SARS-CoV-2 spike-specific CD4+ TCR repertoires were compared before and after mRNA vaccination in COVID-19 convalescent patients and in infection-naive vaccine recipients. A total of 10 COVID-19 convalescent patients and a handful of SARS-CoV-2-naive healthy vaccine recipients were included in the full study. Cultures from other donors in the study were sequenced using the Oncomine TCR Beta short-read assay on an Illumina iSeq 100. The full study reports these points: Marked clonal contraction was observed in both infection-induced and vaccine-induced clones at late post-vaccination timepoints, consistent with waning T cell responses. For convalescent patients, new clones induced by the vaccine made up most of the post-vaccine spike-reactive repertoire, and these new clones were largely distinct from the clones induced by infection. The study was limited by a small number of convalescent patients and lacked early post-infection timepoints.

The ViraFEST assay stimulated PBMC with viral peptide pools and then used TCR sequencing to identify antigen-specific CD4+ T cell clonotypes by expansion. After approximately eleven days of culture, CD4+ T cells were isolated with the EasySep CD4+ T cell isolation kit. Convalescent patients had PCR-confirmed SARS-CoV-2 infection between March and December 2020, before Alpha, Beta and Delta variants emerged in the United States. Roughly 2 million PBMC per well were cultured in IMDM with about 5.4% human AB serum, roughly 11 IU/ml IL-2 and gentamicin, plus 10 ug/ml peptides. An HIV-1 Nef peptide pool was used as the negative control culture condition. On days 3 and 7, half of the culture medium was replaced with fresh IL-2-containing medium. Each peptide stimulation condition was cultured in triplicate wells unless otherwise noted. PBMC were separated from whole blood using Ficoll-Paque Plus gradient centrifugation and were then either cryopreserved at -140C or used fresh. The QIAamp micro DNA kit was used to extract genomic DNA from the cultured CD4+ T cells.

The library was generated by the immunoSEQ multiplex PCR assay. DNA from the CD4+ T cells that had been cultured and isolated underwent TCR beta CDR3 sequencing. On the study's bioinformatics: Non-productive TCR sequences were removed and reads were trimmed to the CDR3 region, keeping CDR3s of at least 7 amino acids. The MANAFEST web app was used to identify antigen-specific clonotypes by comparing expansion in peptide wells with expansion in reference cultures. To count as positive, a clone had to show expansion at FDR<0.05 compared with the reference and with all other wells, an odds ratio above 5, and a frequency above 0.1% in two replicate wells. Cross-reactive clonotypes were defined as significantly expanded in SARS-CoV-2 spike wells and in at least one common cold coronavirus spike condition. CDR3 similarity was assessed by Levenshtein distance using the stringdist R package, and unrooted trees were constructed with ape in R 3.6.1. TCRdb carries this immuneACCESS record with in-frame sequences only. Its versions omit some clonotypes, under half of them owing to an unresolved V gene in the studies checked, with the rest unexplained. The V and J calls and the clone size are those of that table, but D and trimming were determined from the DNA. For this sample the table gives fewer than 60,000 clones, of which 76% were detected only once. Around 5.5% of the sample belongs to the ten largest clones.

Details on this clone: Its target antigen remains unknown. No much larger clone exists at a distance of one base, and base qualities are not known.

Sequencing used CD4+ T cells from PBMCs cultured with HIV peptides, obtained before COVID-19 vaccination. The cell subset or site label, as the study defines it: HIV-1 Nef peptide pool negative control/reference culture. This sequence originates from a human donor who had a prior SARS-CoV-2 infection.

The sequenced DNA: TGTGCCAGCAGCTTAGTCTTGGCGGAACCCACAGATACGCAGTATTTT. Translated, this gives CASSLVLAEPTDTQYF. This receptor chain uses TRBV11-3 and TRBJ2-3; the D gene lacks a confident call. V is clipped by 1 base and J by 2 bases, and the sequence between their germline boundaries is 13 bases long. Taken from cysteine to phenylalanine, the CDR3 has 16 residues. The CDR3 DNA has 48 bases and is translated from base 1. The germline V gene sets CDR1 to SGHNT and CDR2 to YENEEA.